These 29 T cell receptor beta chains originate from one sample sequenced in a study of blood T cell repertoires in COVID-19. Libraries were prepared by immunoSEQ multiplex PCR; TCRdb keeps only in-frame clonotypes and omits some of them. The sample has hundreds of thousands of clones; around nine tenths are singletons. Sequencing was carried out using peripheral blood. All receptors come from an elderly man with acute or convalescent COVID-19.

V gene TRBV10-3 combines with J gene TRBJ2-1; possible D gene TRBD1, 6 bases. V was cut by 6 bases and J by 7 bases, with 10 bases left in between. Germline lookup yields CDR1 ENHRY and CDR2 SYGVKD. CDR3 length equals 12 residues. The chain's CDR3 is CAIRQGGNEQFF. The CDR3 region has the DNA TGTGCCATCAGACAGGGCGGTAATGAGCAGTTCTTC.

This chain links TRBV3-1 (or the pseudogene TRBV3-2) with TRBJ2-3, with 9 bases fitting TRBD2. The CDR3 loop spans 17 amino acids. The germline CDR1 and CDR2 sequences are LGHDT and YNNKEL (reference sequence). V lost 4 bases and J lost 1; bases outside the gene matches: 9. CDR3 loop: CASSPPLRLAGTDTQYF. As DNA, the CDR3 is TGTGCCAGCAGCCCTCCCCTTAGACTAGCGGGCACAGATACGCAGTATTTT.

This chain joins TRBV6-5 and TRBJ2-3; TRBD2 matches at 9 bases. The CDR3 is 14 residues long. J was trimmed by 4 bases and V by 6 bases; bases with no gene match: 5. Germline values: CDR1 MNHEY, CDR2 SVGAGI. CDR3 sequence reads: CASRFSGSADTQYF. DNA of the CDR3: TGTGCCAGCAGGTTTAGCGGGAGCGCAGATACGCAGTATTTT.

The CDR3 here is CASSYSETGEYGYTF. The CDR3 DNA reads TGTGCCAGCAGTTACTCGGAGACAGGGGAATATGGCTACACCTTC. The chain employs TRBV6-5 and TRBJ1-2, with 8 positions matching TRBD1. V shed 0 bases, J shed 5 bases, and the junction held 5 bases outside the gene matches. CDR3 length: 15 residues. CDR1 is MNHEY and CDR2 is SVGAGI in the germline V gene.

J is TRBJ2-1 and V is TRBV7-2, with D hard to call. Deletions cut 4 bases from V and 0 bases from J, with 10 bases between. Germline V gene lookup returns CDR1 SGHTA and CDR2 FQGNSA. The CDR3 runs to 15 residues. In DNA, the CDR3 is TGTGCCAGCAGCTCCTCTCGGAGCTCCTACAATGAGCAGTTCTTC. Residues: CASSSSRSSYNEQFF.

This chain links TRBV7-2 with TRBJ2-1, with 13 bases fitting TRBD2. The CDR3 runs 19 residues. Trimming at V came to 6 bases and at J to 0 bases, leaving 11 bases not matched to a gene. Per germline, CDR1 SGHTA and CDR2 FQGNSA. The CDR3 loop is CASRGVTSGRAVSYNEQFF. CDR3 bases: TGTGCCAGCAGGGGGGTTACTAGCGGGAGGGCCGTCTCCTACAATGAGCAGTTCTTC.

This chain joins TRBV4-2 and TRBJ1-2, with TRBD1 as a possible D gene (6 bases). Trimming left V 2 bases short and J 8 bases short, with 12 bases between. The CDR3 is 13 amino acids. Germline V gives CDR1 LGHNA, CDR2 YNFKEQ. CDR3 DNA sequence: TGTGCCAGCAGCCAAACAGAGGGGGAAGGCTACACCTTC. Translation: CASSQTEGEGYTF.

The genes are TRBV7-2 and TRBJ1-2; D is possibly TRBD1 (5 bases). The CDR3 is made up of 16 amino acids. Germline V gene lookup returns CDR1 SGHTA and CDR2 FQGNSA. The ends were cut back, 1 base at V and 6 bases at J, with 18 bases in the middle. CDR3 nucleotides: TGTGCCAGCAGCTTAGGACGTAGGCCGACAGATGATGGCTACACCTTC. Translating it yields CASSLGRRPTDDGYTF.

CDR3 sequence (DNA): TGTGCCAGCAGCTCGGGACTAGCGGTGTCCTACGAGCAGTACTTC. It specifies CASSSGLAVSYEQYF. The rearrangement joins TRBV3-1 (or the pseudogene TRBV3-2) to TRBJ2-7, with 11 bases identical to TRBD2. V lost 5 bases, J lost 1 base, and 4 bases stayed unmatched. CDR3 length: 15 residues. From germline, CDR1 is LGHDT and CDR2 YNNKEL (reference sequence).

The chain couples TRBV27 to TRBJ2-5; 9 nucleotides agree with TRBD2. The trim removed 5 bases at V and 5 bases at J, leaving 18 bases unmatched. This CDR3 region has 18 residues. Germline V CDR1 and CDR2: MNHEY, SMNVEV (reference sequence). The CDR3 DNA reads TGTGCCAGCAGTAATTACCCTAGCGGGGCTCTTCAAGGGGAGACCCAGTACTTC. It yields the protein CASSNYPSGALQGETQYF.

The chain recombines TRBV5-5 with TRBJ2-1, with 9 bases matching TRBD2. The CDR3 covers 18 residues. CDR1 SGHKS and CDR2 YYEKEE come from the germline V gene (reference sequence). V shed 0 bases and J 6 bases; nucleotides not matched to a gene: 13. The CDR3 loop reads CASSLAISGRSLANEQFF. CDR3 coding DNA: TGTGCCAGCAGCTTGGCGATTAGCGGGAGATCTTTAGCCAATGAGCAGTTCTTC. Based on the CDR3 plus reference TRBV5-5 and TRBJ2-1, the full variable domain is DAGVTQSPTHLIKTRGQQVTLRCSPISGHKSVSWYQQVLGQGPQFIFQYYEKEERGRGNFPDRFSARQFPNYSSELNVNALLLGDSALYLCASSLAISGRSLANEQFFGPGTRLTVL.

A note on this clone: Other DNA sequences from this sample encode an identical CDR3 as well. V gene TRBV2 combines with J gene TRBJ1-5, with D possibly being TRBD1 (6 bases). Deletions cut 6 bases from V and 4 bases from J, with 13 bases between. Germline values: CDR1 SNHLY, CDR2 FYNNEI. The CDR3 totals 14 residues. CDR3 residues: CASSAQGGNQPQHF. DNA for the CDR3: TGTGCCAGCAGCGCACAGGGAGGGAATCAGCCCCAGCATTTT.

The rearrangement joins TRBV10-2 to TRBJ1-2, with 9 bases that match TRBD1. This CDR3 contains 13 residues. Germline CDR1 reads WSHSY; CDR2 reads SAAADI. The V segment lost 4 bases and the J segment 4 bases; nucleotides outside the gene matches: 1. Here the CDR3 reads CASSGDRVYGYTF. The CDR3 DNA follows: TGCGCCAGCAGTGGGGACAGGGTCTATGGCTACACCTTC.

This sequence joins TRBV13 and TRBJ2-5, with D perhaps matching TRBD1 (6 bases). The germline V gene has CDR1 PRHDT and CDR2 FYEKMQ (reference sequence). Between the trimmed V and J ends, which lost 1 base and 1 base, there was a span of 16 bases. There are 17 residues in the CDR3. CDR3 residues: CASSLEGRGKLQETQYF. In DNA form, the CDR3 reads TGTGCCAGCAGCTTAGAGGGCAGGGGTAAGCTCCAAGAGACCCAGTACTTC.

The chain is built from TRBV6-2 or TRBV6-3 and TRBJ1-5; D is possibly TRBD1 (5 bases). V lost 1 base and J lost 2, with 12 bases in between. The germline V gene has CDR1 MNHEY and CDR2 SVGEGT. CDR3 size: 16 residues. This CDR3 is CASSYYGRGGNQPQHF. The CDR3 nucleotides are TGTGCCAGCAGTTACTACGGGCGGGGGGGCAATCAGCCCCAGCATTTT.

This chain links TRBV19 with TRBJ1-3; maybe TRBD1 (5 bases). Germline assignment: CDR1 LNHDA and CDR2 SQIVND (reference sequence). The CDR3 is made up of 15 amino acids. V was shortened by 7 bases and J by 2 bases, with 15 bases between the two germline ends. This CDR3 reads CASTVQGVPGNTIYF. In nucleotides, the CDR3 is TGTGCCAGTACCGTCCAAGGGGTCCCTGGAAACACCATATATTTT.

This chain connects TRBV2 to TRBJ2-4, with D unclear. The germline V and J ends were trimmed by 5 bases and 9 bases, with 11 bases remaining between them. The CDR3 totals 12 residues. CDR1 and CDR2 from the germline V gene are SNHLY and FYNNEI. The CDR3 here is CASSTIMSIQYF. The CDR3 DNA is TGTGCCAGCAGTACTATCATGAGCATTCAGTACTTC.

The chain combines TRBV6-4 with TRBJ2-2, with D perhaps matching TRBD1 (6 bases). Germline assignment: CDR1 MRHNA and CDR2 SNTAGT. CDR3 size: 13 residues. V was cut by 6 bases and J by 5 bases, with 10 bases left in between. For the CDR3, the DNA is TGTGCCAGCAGCCAGGGGCGAACCGGGGAGCTGTTTTTT. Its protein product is CASSQGRTGELFF.

The CDR3 loop is CASSATGTQNQPQHF. The CDR3 bases are TGTGCCAGCAGCGCAACCGGGACACAGAATCAGCCCCAGCATTTT. The chain employs TRBV9 and TRBJ1-5, with D possibly matching TRBD1 (6 bases). Germline V lookup: CDR1 SGDLS, CDR2 YYNGEE. Between the trimmed V and J ends, which lost 3 bases and 4 bases, there was a span of 14 bases. This CDR3 has 15 residues.

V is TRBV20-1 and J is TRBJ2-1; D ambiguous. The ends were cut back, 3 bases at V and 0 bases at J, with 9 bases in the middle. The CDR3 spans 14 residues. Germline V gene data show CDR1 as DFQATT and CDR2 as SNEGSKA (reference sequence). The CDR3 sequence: CSASLGFSYNEQFF. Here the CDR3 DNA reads TGCAGTGCTAGTCTCGGGTTCTCCTACAATGAGCAGTTCTTC.

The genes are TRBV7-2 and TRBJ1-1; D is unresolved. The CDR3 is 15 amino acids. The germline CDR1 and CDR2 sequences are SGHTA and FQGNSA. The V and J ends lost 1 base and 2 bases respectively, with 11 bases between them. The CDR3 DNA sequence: TGTGCCAGCAGCTTAGAGGCAGGATTTAACACTGAAGCTTTCTTT. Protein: CASSLEAGFNTEAFF.

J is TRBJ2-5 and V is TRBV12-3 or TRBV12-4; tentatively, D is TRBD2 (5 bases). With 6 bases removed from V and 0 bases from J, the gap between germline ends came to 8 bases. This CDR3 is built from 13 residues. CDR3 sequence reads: CASRDSYQETQYF. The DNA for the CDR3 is TGTGCCAGCAGGGACTCCTACCAAGAGACCCAGTACTTC.

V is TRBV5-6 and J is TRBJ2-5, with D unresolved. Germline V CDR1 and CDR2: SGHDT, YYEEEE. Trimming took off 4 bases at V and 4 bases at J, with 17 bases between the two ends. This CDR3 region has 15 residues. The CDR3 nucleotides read TGTGCCAGCAGCCCTCCCACGGGTCCCAGAGAGACCCAGTACTTC. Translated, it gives CASSPPTGPRETQYF. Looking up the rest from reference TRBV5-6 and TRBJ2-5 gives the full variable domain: DAGVTQSPTHLIKTRGQQVTLRCSPKSGHDTVSWYQQALGQGPQFIFQYYEEEERQRGNFPDRFSGHQFPNYSSELNVNALLLGDSALYLCASSPPTGPRETQYFGPGTRLLVL.

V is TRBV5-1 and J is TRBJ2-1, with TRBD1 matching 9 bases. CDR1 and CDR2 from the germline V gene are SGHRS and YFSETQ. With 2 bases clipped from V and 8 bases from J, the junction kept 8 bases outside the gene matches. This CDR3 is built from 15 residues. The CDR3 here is CASSFSGTGNHEQFF. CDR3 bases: TGCGCCAGCAGCTTCTCCGGGACAGGGAATCATGAGCAGTTCTTC.

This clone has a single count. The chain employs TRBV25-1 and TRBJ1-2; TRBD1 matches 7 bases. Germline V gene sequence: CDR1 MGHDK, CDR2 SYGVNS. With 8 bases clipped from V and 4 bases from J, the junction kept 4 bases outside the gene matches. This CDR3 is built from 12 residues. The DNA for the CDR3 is TGTGCCAGCGGGAGGACAGGCTATGGCTACACCTTC. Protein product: CASGRTGYGYTF.

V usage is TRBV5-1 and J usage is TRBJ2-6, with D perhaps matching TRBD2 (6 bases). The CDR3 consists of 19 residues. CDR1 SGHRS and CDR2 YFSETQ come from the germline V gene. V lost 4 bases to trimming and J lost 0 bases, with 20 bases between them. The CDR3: CASSTASGTYSSGANVLTF. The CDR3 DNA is TGCGCCAGCAGCACCGCCTCGGGGACTTACTCCTCTGGGGCCAACGTCCTGACTTTC.

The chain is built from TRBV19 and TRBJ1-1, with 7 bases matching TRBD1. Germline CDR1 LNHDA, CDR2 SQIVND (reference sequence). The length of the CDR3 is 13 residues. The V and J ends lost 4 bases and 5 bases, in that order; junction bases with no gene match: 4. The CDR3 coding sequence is TGTGCCAGTAGTAGGACAGGTGAAACTGAAGCTTTCTTT. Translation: CASSRTGETEAFF. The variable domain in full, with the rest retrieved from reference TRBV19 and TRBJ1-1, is DGGITQSPKYLFRKEGQNVTLSCEQNLNHDAMYWYRQDPGQGLRLIYYSQIVNDFQKGDIAEGYSVSREKKESFPLTVTSAQKNPTAFYLCASSRTGETEAFFGQGTRLTVV.

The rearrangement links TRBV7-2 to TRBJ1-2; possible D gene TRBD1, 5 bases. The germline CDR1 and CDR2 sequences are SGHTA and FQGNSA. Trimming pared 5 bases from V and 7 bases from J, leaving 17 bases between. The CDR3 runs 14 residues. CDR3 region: CASSLVRGAGGYTF. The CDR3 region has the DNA TGTGCCAGCAGCCTCGTTAGGGGCGCAGGTGGCTACACCTTC.

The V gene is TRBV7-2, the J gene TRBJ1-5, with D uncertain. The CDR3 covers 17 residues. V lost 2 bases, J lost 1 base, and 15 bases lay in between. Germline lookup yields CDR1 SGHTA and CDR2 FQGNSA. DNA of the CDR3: TGTGCCAGCAGCTTAAGGCCCAGTCCCGGGAGCAATCAGCCCCAGCATTTT. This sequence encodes CASSLRPSPGSNQPQHF.